This T cell receptor beta chain was profiled in a study of T cells after yellow fever vaccination. There are many counts of this clonotype. The ends were cut back, 6 bases at V and 11 bases at J, with 16 bases in the middle. The CDR3 consists of 11 residues. Germline values: CDR1 DFQATT, CDR2 SNEGSKA (reference sequence). Synthesis of TCR cDNA relied on 5'RACE template switching, which attached a universal primer site and UMIs. MiXCR, applied by TCRdb to the 5' RACE reads, yields one record per CDR3 protein. The sample holds under 15,000 distinct CDR3 sequences, roughly 5.8% seen once. This sequence was found in a man aged 25 to 40 who received the YFV17D yellow fever vaccine. This chain links TRBV20-1 with TRBJ1-1, with D hard to call. The sample was PBMCs, either bulk or a sorted T-cell subset (CD4+, CD8+, memory, or dextramer-sorted; not recorded which), taken on the day of the yellow fever booster vaccination. The DNA for the CDR3 is TGCAGTGCGAGCGAGGTTGATGGGGCTTTCTTT. Translating gives CSASEVDGAFF.